The 32 T cell receptor beta chains below come from one sample, sequenced in a study of T cell responses to AZD1222 COVID-19 vaccine. Produced via immunoSEQ multiplex PCR; TCRdb's table is partial and in-frame only. The top ten hold approximately 5.9% of the sample, which has approximately 150,000 clones, 90% seen once. Sequencing used peripheral blood, obtained 28 days after the second AZD1222 dose. The origin of the receptors is an adult who received the AZD1222 COVID-19 vaccine.

The genes are TRBV10-3 and TRBJ2-7, with TRBD2 matching over 7 bases. V lost 7 bases to trimming and J lost 0 bases; unmatched junction nucleotides: 12. CDR3 length equals 16 residues. The germline V gene encodes CDR1 ENHRY and CDR2 SYGVKD. The CDR3 spells CAITPGPAGSSYEQYF. The CDR3 DNA is TGTGCCATCACCCCTGGGCCAGCGGGGAGCTCCTACGAGCAGTACTTC.

Turning to this clone: One end of the junction does not line up with germline, which may come from a read error. J is TRBJ1-2 and V is TRBV28; 9 nucleotides align to TRBD1. Germline V gives CDR1 MDHEN, CDR2 SYDVKM. The CDR3 length is 11 residues. The CDR3 DNA reads TGTGCCAGCAGCGCCGGGACAGGGCAAATCTTC. This translates into CASSAGTGQIF.

This clone has only one observation. The V gene is TRBV4-3, the J gene TRBJ1-2; no firm D call. CDR3 length: 14 residues. The germline CDR1 and CDR2 sequences are LGHNA and YSLEER. V lost 0 bases to trimming and J lost 5 bases, with 10 bases between them. The CDR3, as DNA: TGCGCCAGCAGCCAAGACCCGATCTATTATGGCTACACCTTC. Protein sequence: CASSQDPIYYGYTF.

The chain combines TRBV2 with TRBJ1-3; maybe TRBD1 (6 bases). With 4 bases removed from V and 0 bases from J, the gap between germline ends came to 16 bases. This CDR3 comprises 17 residues. The V gene's germline CDR1 is SNHLY and CDR2 FYNNEI. The CDR3 is CASSAPHRDYSGNTIYF. The CDR3 DNA reads as TGTGCCAGCAGTGCCCCACACAGGGATTACTCTGGAAACACCATATATTTT.

This chain links TRBV18 with TRBJ1-3; 7 bases are shared with TRBD1. The CDR3 has 15 residues. Germline assignment: CDR1 KGHSH and CDR2 LQKENI. The J segment lost 0 bases and the V segment lost 2 bases, leaving 1 base of the junction unmatched. The chain's CDR3 is CASSPGTDSGNTIYF. CDR3 nucleotide sequence: TGTGCCAGCTCACCAGGGACAGACTCTGGAAACACCATATATTTT.

Only one count was recorded for this clone. The genes are TRBV7-8 and TRBJ2-3; TRBD2 might be the D (6 bases). Germline V gene data show CDR1 as SGHVS and CDR2 as FQNEAQ. CDR3 size: 17 residues. Trimming cost V 5 bases and J 0 bases, with 18 bases left between them. CDR3 bases: TGTGCCAGCAGCAGGCCCGGGGTAGCGGCTAGCACAGATACGCAGTATTTT. It encodes CASSRPGVAASTDTQYF.

The sample holds one count of this clone. V usage is TRBV27 and J usage is TRBJ2-1; the D is unclear. Germline values: CDR1 MNHEY, CDR2 SMNVEV (reference sequence). This CDR3 has 13 residues. Between the trimmed V and J ends, which lost 0 bases and 4 bases, there was a span of 4 bases. CDR3 sequence: CASSLSDYNEQFF. For the CDR3, the DNA is TGTGCCAGCAGTTTATCGGATTACAATGAGCAGTTCTTC.

The chain has TRBV7-2 and TRBJ2-1, with D perhaps TRBD2 (7 bases). V lost 1 base and J lost 2, with 15 bases in between. Germline-derived CDR1 and CDR2 are SGHTA and FQGNSA. The CDR3 spans 17 residues. CDR3 loop: CASSLGIGGAPYNEQFF. CDR3 coding DNA: TGTGCCAGCAGCTTAGGGATAGGGGGGGCGCCCTACAATGAGCAGTTCTTC.

This clone was seen a single time. This chain connects TRBV27 to TRBJ2-6; D is uncertain. CDR1 and CDR2 from the germline V gene are MNHEY and SMNVEV (reference sequence). The CDR3 extends over 14 amino acids. Trimming shortened V by 2 bases and J by 0 bases, and 2 bases separated the two germline ends. The CDR3 bases are TGTGCCAGCAGTTTAGCCTCTGGGGCCAACGTCCTGACTTTC. This translates into CASSLASGANVLTF.

The genes are TRBV6-5 and TRBJ1-2; D gene ambiguous. Per germline, CDR1 MNHEY and CDR2 SVGAGI. V was shortened by 2 bases and J by 5 bases, with 18 bases between the two germline ends. The CDR3 runs 16 residues. CDR3 sequence: CASSYTDGRERYGYTF. CDR3 in DNA: TGTGCCAGCAGTTACACCGATGGCCGGGAACGTTATGGCTACACCTTC.

The V gene is TRBV6-5, the J gene TRBJ2-5; 8 bases are a match to TRBD1. This CDR3 spans 12 amino acids. J was trimmed by 3 bases and V by 6 bases; bases with no gene match: 0. Germline V gene data show CDR1 as MNHEY and CDR2 as SVGAGI. The CDR3 DNA sequence: TGTGCCAGCAGGGGACAGGAAGAGACCCAGTACTTC. Its translation is CASRGQEETQYF.

The gene calls are TRBV7-2 and TRBJ2-1, with a weak D call TRBD2 (6 bases). The CDR3 sequence is 16 residues long. Deletions cut 1 base from V and 6 bases from J, with 16 bases between. Germline CDR1 SGHTA, CDR2 FQGNSA. For the CDR3, the DNA is TGTGCCAGCAGCTTAGTACGGGGGAGCCCCTCCAATGAGCAGTTCTTC. Its protein is CASSLVRGSPSNEQFF.

V is TRBV9 and J is TRBJ1-5, with 10 bases that match TRBD1. CDR1 and CDR2 from the germline V gene are SGDLS and YYNGEE. V gave up 8 bases and J gave up 4 bases; unmatched junction bases: 9. The CDR3 loop spans 15 amino acids. CDR3 coding DNA: TGTGCCAGGGGGACAGGGGCCCCTAAAAATCAGCCCCAGCATTTT. This codes for CARGTGAPKNQPQHF.

This clone is a singleton in its sample. The chain links TRBV27 to TRBJ2-1; TRBD2 agrees at 8 bases. CDR3 length equals 17 residues. V was pared by 4 bases and J by 3 bases, with 11 bases of the junction left unmatched. Per germline, CDR1 MNHEY and CDR2 SMNVEV (reference sequence). The CDR3 nucleotides read TGTGCCAGCAGTTCACTAGCGGAAAACGCGATCTACAATGAGCAGTTCTTC. Protein sequence: CASSSLAENAIYNEQFF.

The rearrangement joins TRBV7-2 to TRBJ2-1, with D perhaps TRBD2 (6 bases). This CDR3 comprises 14 residues. V lost 5 bases and J 4 bases, leaving 12 bases between the germline ends. Germline V gene lookup returns CDR1 SGHTA and CDR2 FQGNSA. DNA of the CDR3: TGTGCCAGCAGCCCGGCGGGACTGTACAATGAGCAGTTCTTC. This codes for CASSPAGLYNEQFF.

The rearrangement joins TRBV6-5 to TRBJ1-2; TRBD1 agrees at 9 bases. CDR1 and CDR2 from the germline V gene are MNHEY and SVGAGI. The CDR3 is 15 residues long. V trimming: 6 bases; J trimming: 4 bases; junction bases outside the gene matches: 9. The CDR3 sequence is CASSGGTGRVYGYTF. The CDR3 region has the DNA TGTGCCAGCAGCGGCGGGACAGGGCGGGTCTATGGCTACACCTTC.

In DNA form, the CDR3 reads TGTGCCCGCACGGGGGCGCGACCAGGAGAGACCCAGTACTTC. Translated: CARTGARPGETQYF. This rearrangement joins TRBV5-4 to TRBJ2-5, with D perhaps given as TRBD1 or TRBD2 (6 bases each). The CDR3 covers 14 residues. The V gene lost 10 bases and the J gene lost 4 bases, with 20 bases spanning the gap. Germline CDR1 is SGHNT and CDR2 is YYREEE (reference sequence).

V gene TRBV2 combines with J gene TRBJ1-4, with D uncertain. The CDR3 has 15 amino acids. The V gene lost 7 bases and the J gene lost 3 bases, with 15 bases spanning the gap. CDR1 and CDR2 from the germline V gene are SNHLY and FYNNEI. CDR3 amino acids: CASTPGLVANEKLFF. The CDR3 region has the DNA TGTGCCAGCACCCCCGGACTTGTTGCTAATGAAAAACTGTTTTTT.

The rearrangement links TRBV3-1 (or the pseudogene TRBV3-2) to TRBJ2-5; no firm D call. In germline, CDR1 is LGHDT, CDR2 YNNKEL (reference sequence). Trimming removed 1 base from V and 1 base from J, with 13 bases in between. The CDR3 sequence is 16 residues long. For the CDR3, the DNA is TGTGCCAGCAGCCAAGGAATTGGGCAGACCCAAGAGACCCAGTACTTC. Protein product: CASSQGIGQTQETQYF.

The V gene is TRBV27, the J gene TRBJ1-6; TRBD1 aligns across 11 bases. CDR1 and CDR2 from the germline V gene are MNHEY and SMNVEV (reference sequence). This CDR3 is built from 19 residues. The V and J ends lost 5 bases and 0 bases, in that order; junction bases with no gene match: 9. The CDR3: CASSAHRGTGGSYNSPLHF. CDR3 coding DNA: TGTGCCAGCAGTGCCCATAGAGGGACAGGGGGCTCCTATAATTCACCCCTCCACTTT.

The chain joins TRBV5-1 to TRBJ1-5, with a possible D match to TRBD1 (5 bases). Germline V gives CDR1 SGHRS, CDR2 YFSETQ. The CDR3 is 15 amino acids. Trimming took off 0 bases at V and 4 bases at J, with 11 bases between the two ends. The CDR3 DNA reads TGCGCCAGCAGCTTGGGTACAGGAACAAATCAGCCCCAGCATTTT. Its protein product is CASSLGTGTNQPQHF.

This sequence joins TRBV11-1 and TRBJ1-4; unclear D gene. The length of the CDR3 is 13 residues. Trimming shortened V by 3 bases and J by 8 bases, and 10 bases separated the two germline ends. Germline values: CDR1 SGHAT, CDR2 FQDESV (reference sequence). Here the CDR3 DNA reads TGTGCCAGCAGCTTTAGCTCAGGCGAAAAACTGTTTTTT. Translated: CASSFSSGEKLFF. The full variable domain, completed using reference TRBV11-1 and TRBJ1-4, is EAEVAQSPRYKITEKSQAVAFWCDPISGHATLYWYRQILGQGPELLVQFQDESVVDDSQLPKDRFSAERLKGVDSTLKIQPAELGDSAMYLCASSFSSGEKLFFGSGTQLSVL.

This sequence joins TRBV5-4 and TRBJ2-7; 11 nucleotides line up with TRBD1. The germline gives CDR1 SGHNT, CDR2 YYREEE (reference sequence). CDR3 length equals 15 residues. V lost 2 bases, J lost 0 bases, and 1 base stayed unmatched. The CDR3 DNA is TGTGCCAGCAGCTTCGGGACAGGGGGCTCCTACGAGCAGTACTTC. It yields the protein CASSFGTGGSYEQYF.

This CDR3 reads CASREMGAQSSYEQYF. In DNA form, the CDR3 reads TGTGCCAGCAGGGAAATGGGGGCCCAAAGCTCCTACGAGCAGTACTTC. The rearrangement joins TRBV6-1 to TRBJ2-7; the D gene is possibly TRBD1 (6 bases). Looked up from germline, CDR1 is MNHNS and CDR2 is SASEGT. This CDR3 is 16 amino acids long. V lost 6 bases and J lost 0, with 18 bases in between.

The V and J genes are TRBV9 and TRBJ1-2, with 12 bases fitting TRBD1. CDR1 and CDR2 from the germline V gene are SGDLS and YYNGEE. The trim removed 3 bases at V and 3 bases at J, leaving 3 bases unmatched. The CDR3 contains 15 residues. The CDR3 loop is CASSAGTGGDYGYTF. CDR3 sequence (DNA): TGTGCCAGCAGCGCAGGGACAGGGGGCGACTATGGCTACACCTTC.

V usage is TRBV3-1 (or the pseudogene TRBV3-2) and J usage is TRBJ1-2; 8 positions agree with TRBD1. The CDR3 length is 17 residues. Trimming cost V 4 bases and J 6 bases; bases outside gene matches: 16. From germline, CDR1 is LGHDT and CDR2 YNNKEL (reference sequence). CDR3 nucleotides: TGTGCCAGCAGCCGGAGACAAGGACAGGGACGTTCTCATGGCTACACCTTC. Translating gives CASSRRQGQGRSHGYTF.

V and J are TRBV9 and TRBJ1-3; TRBD1 is a possible D gene (6 bases). The CDR3 loop spans 15 amino acids. V was clipped by 1 base and J by 3 bases, with 11 bases between them. Germline V gene sequence: CDR1 SGDLS, CDR2 YYNGEE. In DNA form, the CDR3 reads TGTGCCAGCAGCGTAACCGGGACACTTGGAAACACCATATATTTT. It encodes CASSVTGTLGNTIYF.

This clone came up once. The CDR3 loop is CASSEQVNGYTF. The DNA of the CDR3 is TGTGCCAGCAGTGAACAGGTCAATGGCTACACCTTC. The chain is built from TRBV6-1 and TRBJ1-2, with D unresolved. Germline V gives CDR1 MNHNS, CDR2 SASEGT. The CDR3 length is 12 residues. V lost 2 bases to trimming and J lost 6 bases, with 7 bases between them.

The chain has TRBV6-5 and TRBJ2-7; TRBD1 aligns across 9 bases. With V trimmed by 6 bases and J by 0 bases, 6 bases remained unmatched. The CDR3 extends over 15 amino acids. Germline V gene lookup returns CDR1 MNHEY and CDR2 SVGAGI. CDR3 DNA: TGTGCCAGCAGCAATACAGGGGGCGACTCCTACGAGCAGTACTTC. Amino acids: CASSNTGGDSYEQYF.

The chain carries TRBV4-1 and TRBJ2-2; D is possibly TRBD2 (6 bases). The germline CDR1 and CDR2 sequences are MGHRA and YSYEKL. The CDR3 is 15 residues long. Trimming cost V 2 bases and J 4 bases, with 11 bases left between them. The DNA of the CDR3 is TGCGCCAGCAGCCAATTGGGGGGAACCACCGGGGAGCTGTTTTTT. It yields the protein CASSQLGGTTGELFF.

The chain recombines TRBV28 with TRBJ2-2; 7 bases line up with TRBD1. Germline trimming cut 4 bases from V and 1 base from J; bases unmatched to any gene: 3. The CDR3 covers 15 residues. Germline V gene lookup returns CDR1 MDHEN and CDR2 SYDVKM. The CDR3 coding sequence is TGTGCCAGCAGTTCGACAGGGCTGAACACCGGGGAGCTGTTTTTT. It yields the protein CASSSTGLNTGELFF.

The chain couples TRBV7-2 to TRBJ2-7, with D maybe TRBD2 (5 bases). Trimming removed 2 bases from V and 3 bases from J, with 14 bases in between. CDR1 and CDR2 from the germline V gene are SGHTA and FQGNSA. The CDR3 is 15 residues long. As DNA, the CDR3 is TGTGCCAGCAGCTTAATCCCTAGCCGCAACTACGAGCAGTACTTC. Translating it yields CASSLIPSRNYEQYF.